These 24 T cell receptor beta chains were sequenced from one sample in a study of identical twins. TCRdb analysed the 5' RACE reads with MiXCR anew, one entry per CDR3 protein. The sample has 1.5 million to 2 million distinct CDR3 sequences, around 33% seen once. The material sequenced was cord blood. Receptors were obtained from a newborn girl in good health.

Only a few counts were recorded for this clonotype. This CDR3 reads CASSLWGRSYGYTF. DNA of the CDR3: TGTGCCAGCAGCTTATGGGGCAGATCCTATGGCTACACCTTC. This rearrangement joins TRBV7-2 to TRBJ1-2; D possibly corresponds to TRBD1 (5 bases). This CDR3 has 14 residues. Germline V gene sequence: CDR1 SGHTA, CDR2 FQGNSA. Trimming took off 2 bases at V and 4 bases at J, with 11 bases between the two ends.

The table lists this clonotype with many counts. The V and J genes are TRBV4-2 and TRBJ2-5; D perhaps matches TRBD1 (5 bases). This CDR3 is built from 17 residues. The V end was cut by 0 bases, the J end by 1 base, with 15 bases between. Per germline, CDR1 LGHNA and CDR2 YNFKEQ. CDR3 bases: TGTGCCAGCAGCCAAGATCAGGGCCTGGGAATCCAAGAGACCCAGTACTTC. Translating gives CASSQDQGLGIQETQYF.

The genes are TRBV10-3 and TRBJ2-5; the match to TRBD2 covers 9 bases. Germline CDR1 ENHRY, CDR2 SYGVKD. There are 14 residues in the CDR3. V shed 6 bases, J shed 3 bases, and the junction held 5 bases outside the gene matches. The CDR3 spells CAISSGGQEETQYF. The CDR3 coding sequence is TGTGCCATCAGCAGCGGGGGGCAAGAAGAGACCCAGTACTTC.

CDR3 nucleotide sequence: TGTGCCAGCAGCCAAGGGATGGCGGGGGTGAACAATGAGCAGTTCTTC. Its translation is CASSQGMAGVNNEQFF. The rearrangement links TRBV4-2 to TRBJ2-1; 7 positions agree with TRBD2. V was clipped by 1 base and J by 5 bases; unmatched bases: 8. Per germline, CDR1 LGHNA and CDR2 YNFKEQ. The CDR3 is made up of 16 amino acids.

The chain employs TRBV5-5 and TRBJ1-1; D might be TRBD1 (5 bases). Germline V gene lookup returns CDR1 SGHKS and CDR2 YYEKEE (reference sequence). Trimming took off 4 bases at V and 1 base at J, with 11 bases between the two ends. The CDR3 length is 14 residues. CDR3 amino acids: CASSPTVSNTEAFF. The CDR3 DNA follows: TGTGCCAGCAGCCCGACAGTTTCGAACACTGAAGCTTTCTTT.

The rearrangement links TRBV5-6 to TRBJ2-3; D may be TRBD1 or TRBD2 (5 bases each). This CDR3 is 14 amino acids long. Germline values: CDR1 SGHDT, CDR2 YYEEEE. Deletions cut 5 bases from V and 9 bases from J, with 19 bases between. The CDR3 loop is CASRTGPLSGTQYF. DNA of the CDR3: TGTGCCAGCAGGACGGGACCACTTTCGGGGACGCAGTATTTT.

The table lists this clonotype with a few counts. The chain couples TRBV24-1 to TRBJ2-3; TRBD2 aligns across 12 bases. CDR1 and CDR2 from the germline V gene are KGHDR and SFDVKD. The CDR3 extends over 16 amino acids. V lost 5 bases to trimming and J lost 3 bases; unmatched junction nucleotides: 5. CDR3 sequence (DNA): TGTGCCACCAGTGCCGGACTAGCGGGGAGGACAGATACGCAGTATTTT. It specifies CATSAGLAGRTDTQYF.

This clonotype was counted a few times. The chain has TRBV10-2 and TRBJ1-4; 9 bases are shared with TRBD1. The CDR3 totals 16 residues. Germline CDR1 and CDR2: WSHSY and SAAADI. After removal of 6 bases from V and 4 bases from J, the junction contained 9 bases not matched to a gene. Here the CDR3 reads CASRAGTGIFNEKLFF. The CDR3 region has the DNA TGCGCCAGCAGAGCCGGGACAGGGATTTTTAATGAAAAACTGTTTTTT.

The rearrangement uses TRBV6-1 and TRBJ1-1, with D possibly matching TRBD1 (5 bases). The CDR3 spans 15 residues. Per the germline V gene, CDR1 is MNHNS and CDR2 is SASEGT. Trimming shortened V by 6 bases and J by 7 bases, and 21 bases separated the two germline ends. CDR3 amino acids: CASRNKFGTDGEAFF. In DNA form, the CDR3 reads TGTGCCAGCAGGAATAAATTCGGGACCGACGGTGAAGCTTTCTTT.

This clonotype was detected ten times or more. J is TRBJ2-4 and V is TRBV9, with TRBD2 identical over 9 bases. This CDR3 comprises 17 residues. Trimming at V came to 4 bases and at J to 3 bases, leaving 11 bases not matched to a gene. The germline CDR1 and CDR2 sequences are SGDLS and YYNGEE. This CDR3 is CASSPSGTPLGKNIQYF. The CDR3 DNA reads TGTGCCAGCAGCCCTAGCGGGACTCCACTTGGCAAAAACATTCAGTACTTC.

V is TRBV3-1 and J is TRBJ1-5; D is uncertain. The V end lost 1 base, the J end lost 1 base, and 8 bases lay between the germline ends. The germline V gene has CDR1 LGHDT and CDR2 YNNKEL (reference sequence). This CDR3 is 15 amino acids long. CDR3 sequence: CASSQGSGSNQPQHF. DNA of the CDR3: TGTGCCAGCAGCCAAGGGTCGGGGAGCAATCAGCCCCAGCATTTT.

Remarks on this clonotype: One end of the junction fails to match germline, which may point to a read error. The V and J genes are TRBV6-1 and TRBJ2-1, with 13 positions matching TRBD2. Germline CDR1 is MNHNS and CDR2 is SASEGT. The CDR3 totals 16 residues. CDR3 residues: CASSEVGLAGANGQFF. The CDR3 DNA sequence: TGTGCCAGCAGTGAAGTCGGACTAGCGGGGGCCAATGGGCAGTTCTTC.

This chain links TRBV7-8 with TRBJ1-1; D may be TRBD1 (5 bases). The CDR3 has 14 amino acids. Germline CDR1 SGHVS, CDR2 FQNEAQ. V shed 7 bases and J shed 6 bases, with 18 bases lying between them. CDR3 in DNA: TGTGCCAGCACCCTACCTTGGGGGGACGCTGAAGCTTTCTTT. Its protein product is CASTLPWGDAEAFF.

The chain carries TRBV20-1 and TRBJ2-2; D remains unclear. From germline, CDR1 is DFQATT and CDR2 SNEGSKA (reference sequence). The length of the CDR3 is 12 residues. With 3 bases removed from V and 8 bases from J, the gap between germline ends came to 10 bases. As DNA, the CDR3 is TGCAGTGCTAGTAGGGCGTTTGGGGAGCTGTTTTTT. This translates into CSASRAFGELFF.

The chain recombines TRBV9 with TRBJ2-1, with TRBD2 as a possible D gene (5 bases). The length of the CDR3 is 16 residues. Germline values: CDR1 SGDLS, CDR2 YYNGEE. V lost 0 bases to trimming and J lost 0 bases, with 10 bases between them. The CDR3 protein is CASSVVPGYSYNEQFF. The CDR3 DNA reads TGTGCCAGCAGCGTAGTCCCGGGATACTCCTACAATGAGCAGTTCTTC.

The CDR3 protein is CASSWYGRNIQYF. For the CDR3, the DNA is TGTGCCAGCAGTTGGTATGGCAGAAACATTCAGTACTTC. V usage is TRBV12-3 or TRBV12-4 and J usage is TRBJ2-5; D ambiguous. The J call may be incorrect, as the DNA end agrees better with TRBJ2-4. This CDR3 spans 13 amino acids.

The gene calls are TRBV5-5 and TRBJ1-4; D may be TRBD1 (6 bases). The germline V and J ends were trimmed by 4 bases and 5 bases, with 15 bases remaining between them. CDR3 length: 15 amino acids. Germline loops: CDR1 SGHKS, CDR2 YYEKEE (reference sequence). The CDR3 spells CASSDPRRGNEKLFF. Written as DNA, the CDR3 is TGTGCCAGCAGCGACCCCAGAAGGGGGAATGAAAAACTGTTTTTT.

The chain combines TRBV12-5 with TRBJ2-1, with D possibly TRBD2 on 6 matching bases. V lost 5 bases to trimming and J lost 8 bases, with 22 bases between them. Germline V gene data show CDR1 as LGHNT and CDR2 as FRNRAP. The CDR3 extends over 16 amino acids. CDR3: CASGPMKGTRRDEQFF. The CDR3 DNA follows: TGTGCTAGTGGTCCCATGAAAGGGACGAGGAGGGATGAGCAGTTCTTC.

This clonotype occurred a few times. Written as DNA, the CDR3 is TGCGCCAGCAGCCAAGAAACTAGCTCCTACGAGCAGTACTTC. This translates into CASSQETSSYEQYF. The V call is TRBV4-1, the J call TRBJ2-7, with D possibly being TRBD2 (5 bases). The CDR3 has 14 amino acids. Trimming stripped 0 bases from V and 0 bases from J, with 6 bases between. Germline V gene lookup returns CDR1 MGHRA and CDR2 YSYEKL.

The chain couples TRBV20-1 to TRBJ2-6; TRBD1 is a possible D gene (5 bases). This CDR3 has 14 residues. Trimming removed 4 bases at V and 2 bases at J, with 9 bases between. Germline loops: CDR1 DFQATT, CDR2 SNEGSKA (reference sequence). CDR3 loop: CSAIKGTGANVLTF. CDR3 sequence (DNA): TGCAGTGCTATTAAGGGGACTGGGGCCAACGTCCTGACTTTC.

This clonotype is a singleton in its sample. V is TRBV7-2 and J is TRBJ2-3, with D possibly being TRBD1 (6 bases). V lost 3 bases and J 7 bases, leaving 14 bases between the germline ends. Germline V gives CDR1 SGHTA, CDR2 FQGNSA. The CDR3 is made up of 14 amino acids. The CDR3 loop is CASSLGLGTHTQYF. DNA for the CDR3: TGTGCCAGCAGCTTGGGTTTAGGGACACATACGCAGTATTTT.

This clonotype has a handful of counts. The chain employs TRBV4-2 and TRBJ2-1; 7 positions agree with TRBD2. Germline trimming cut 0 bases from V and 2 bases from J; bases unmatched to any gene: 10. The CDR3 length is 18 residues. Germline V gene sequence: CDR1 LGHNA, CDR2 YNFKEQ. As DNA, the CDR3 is TGTGCCAGCAGCCAAGAGTTAGTGCGGGGGACCCCCTACAATGAGCAGTTCTTC. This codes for CASSQELVRGTPYNEQFF.

The CDR3 bases are TGTGCCAGCTCACGCTGGGACAGGGCGAACACTGAAGCTTTCTTT. It codes for CASSRWDRANTEAFF. The gene calls are TRBV18 and TRBJ1-1, with 9 nucleotides matching TRBD1. The CDR3 spans 15 residues. V lost 4 bases to trimming and J lost 1 base; unmatched junction nucleotides: 4. From germline, CDR1 is KGHSH and CDR2 LQKENI.

The CDR3: CSASTEGYNEQFF. The CDR3 DNA follows: TGCAGTGCTAGTACGGAGGGCTACAATGAGCAGTTCTTC. The rearrangement links TRBV20-1 to TRBJ2-1, with a tentative D call TRBD2 (6 bases). V lost 3 bases and J 3 bases, leaving 9 bases between the germline ends. Per the germline V gene, CDR1 is DFQATT and CDR2 is SNEGSKA (reference sequence). This CDR3 spans 13 amino acids.